What follows are 2 T cell receptor beta chains derived from one specimen sequenced in a study of blood T cell repertoires in COVID-19. Generated by immunoSEQ multiplex PCR, the TCRdb table keeps only in-frame clones and is missing some. The table lists 200,000 to 300,000 clones, approximately 81% of them singletons. The sample comprised peripheral blood. Source of these receptors: a woman at least 80 years old with acute or convalescent COVID-19.

This clone was seen repeatedly, ten times or more. The chain is built from TRBV12-3 or TRBV12-4 and TRBJ2-7; D remains ambiguous. This CDR3 region has 11 residues. The V and J ends lost 4 bases and 7 bases respectively, with 8 bases between them. CDR3 DNA sequence: TGTGCCAGCAGTTCCTTTTCTGAGCAGTACTTC. Its protein product is CASSSFSEQYF.

This sequence joins TRBV28 and TRBJ2-3; D perhaps matches TRBD1 (5 bases). CDR3 length: 12 residues. CDR1 is MDHEN, CDR2 SYDVKM, per germline. V lost 7 bases and J 5 bases, leaving 10 bases between the germline ends. CDR3 amino acids: CASNERGDTQYF. The CDR3 DNA reads as TGTGCCAGCAACGAAAGGGGAGATACGCAGTATTTT.